These 30 T cell receptor beta chains were all obtained from the same sample, sequenced in a study of blood T cell repertoires in COVID-19. The data were produced by immunoSEQ multiplex PCR, yet TCRdb's version contains in-frame clones alone and is incomplete. This sample carries more than 60,000 clones, approximately 90% of them seen once, and the ten largest clones take 6.9%. Sequencing was carried out using peripheral blood. These receptors were taken from a human donor in a cohort sampled during active COVID-19.

This clone was seen just once. This rearrangement joins TRBV5-6 to TRBJ1-4; D is undetermined. CDR1 is SGHDT, CDR2 YYEEEE, per germline. Trimming removed 0 bases from V and 0 bases from J, with 12 bases in between. There are 17 residues in the CDR3. The CDR3 reads CASSLANVAATNEKLFF. In DNA, the CDR3 is TGTGCCAGCAGCTTGGCCAATGTGGCCGCAACTAATGAAAAACTGTTTTTT.

This rearrangement joins TRBV4-1 to TRBJ1-4, with D perhaps TRBD1 (5 bases). V shed 0 bases and J shed 6 bases, with 8 bases lying between them. CDR1 is MGHRA, CDR2 YSYEKL, per germline. The CDR3 totals 14 residues. The CDR3: CASSQETADEKLFF. Here the CDR3 DNA reads TGCGCCAGCAGCCAAGAGACAGCCGATGAAAAACTGTTTTTT.

This clone was seen only once. V and J are TRBV6-2 or TRBV6-3 and TRBJ2-2; 10 bases fit TRBD1. Germline V gene sequence: CDR1 MNHEY, CDR2 SVGEGT. CDR3 length equals 15 residues. V was pared by 5 bases and J by 4 bases, with 4 bases of the junction left unmatched. CDR3 nucleotide sequence: TGTGCCAGCAGTCCCGGGACAGGGGCCACCGGGGAGCTGTTTTTT. Protein sequence: CASSPGTGATGELFF.

J is TRBJ1-5 and V is TRBV7-4; 7 nucleotides match TRBD1. Germline V gene data show CDR1 as SGHVT and CDR2 as SQSDAQ. V lost 1 base to trimming and J lost 3 bases; unmatched junction nucleotides: 6. This CDR3 is built from 16 residues. The chain's CDR3 is CASSLGRGHFNQPQHF. In DNA, the CDR3 is TGTGCCAGCAGCTTAGGGAGGGGGCATTTCAATCAGCCCCAGCATTTT.

In nucleotides, the CDR3 is TGCGCCAGCAGTGATGTCGGGTACACAGATACGCAGTATTTT. The encoded protein is CASSDVGYTDTQYF. The V call is TRBV10-2, the J call TRBJ2-3; D gene uncertain. The CDR3 is 14 amino acids. The germline V and J ends were trimmed by 3 bases and 2 bases, with 9 bases remaining between them. Germline V gene data show CDR1 as WSHSY and CDR2 as SAAADI.

This chain joins TRBV7-2 and TRBJ2-3; 10 nucleotides align to TRBD2. CDR3 length equals 15 residues. Per germline, CDR1 SGHTA and CDR2 FQGNSA. V gave up 5 bases and J gave up 5 bases; unmatched junction bases: 7. CDR3 amino acids: CASSPTSGVGDTQYF. Here the CDR3 DNA reads TGTGCCAGCAGCCCCACTAGCGGGGTTGGAGATACGCAGTATTTT.

This chain joins TRBV19 and TRBJ2-3; tentative D call: TRBD2 (7 bases). This CDR3 is 16 amino acids long. V was clipped by 6 bases and J by 1 base, with 17 bases between them. Germline CDR1 and CDR2: LNHDA and SQIVND (reference sequence). The CDR3 loop is CASSSSWGGGTDTQYF. The CDR3 DNA is TGTGCCAGTAGCTCGAGCTGGGGGGGCGGCACAGATACGCAGTATTTT.

In nucleotides, the CDR3 is TGCGCCAGCAGTGAACGACAGGGCCACTATGGCTACACCTTC. This gives the protein CASSERQGHYGYTF. This sequence joins TRBV10-1 and TRBJ1-2; the match to TRBD1 covers 7 bases. With 3 bases clipped from V and 3 bases from J, the junction kept 4 bases outside the gene matches. This CDR3 comprises 14 residues. Per germline, CDR1 WNHNN and CDR2 SYGVQD (reference sequence).

The chain recombines TRBV7-8 with TRBJ1-1; 7 nucleotides match TRBD1. V dropped 2 bases and J dropped 3; count of bases not matched to a gene: 24. Per germline, CDR1 SGHVS and CDR2 FQNEAQ. The CDR3 extends over 21 amino acids. The CDR3 DNA sequence: TGTGCCAGCAGCTTACCACAAATACGGGACAGAGTTAACCCCTGGGACACTGAAGCTTTCTTT. It is translated as CASSLPQIRDRVNPWDTEAFF. Full variable domain (outside the CDR3, taken from reference TRBV7-8 and TRBJ1-1): GAGVSQSPRYKVAKRGQDVALRCDPISGHVSLFWYQQALGQGPEFLTYFQNEAQLDKSGLPSDRFFAERPEGSVSTLKIQRTQQEDSAVYLCASSLPQIRDRVNPWDTEAFFGQGTRLTVV.

The J gene is TRBJ2-7, the V gene TRBV2; a weak D match, TRBD2 (7 bases). The CDR3 sequence is 15 residues long. Trimming removed 1 base from V and 5 bases from J, with 15 bases in between. Looked up from germline, CDR1 is SNHLY and CDR2 is FYNNEI. CDR3 bases: TGTGCCAGCAGTGAAGGAGGGAGGGGGGGTGACGAGCAGTACTTC. Its protein product is CASSEGGRGGDEQYF. Together with reference TRBV2 and TRBJ2-7, the CDR3 gives the full variable domain: EPEVTQTPSHQVTQMGQEVILRCVPISNHLYFYWYRQILGQKVEFLVSFYNNEISEKSEIFDDQFSVERPDGSNFTLKIRSTKLEDSAMYFCASSEGGRGGDEQYFGPGTRLTVT.

The chain couples TRBV7-6 to TRBJ1-2; 12 nucleotides match TRBD1. V shed 5 bases and J 6 bases; nucleotides not matched to a gene: 7. The germline CDR1 and CDR2 sequences are SGHVS and FNYEAQ. This CDR3 spans 15 amino acids. This CDR3 is CASSPWGQGADGYTF. The CDR3, as DNA: TGTGCCAGCAGCCCGTGGGGACAGGGGGCGGATGGCTACACCTTC.

The CDR3 loop reads CASSLSVETQYF. The CDR3 bases are TGTGCCAGCTCACTTTCGGTAGAGACCCAGTACTTC. The V and J genes are TRBV18 and TRBJ2-5, with D unclear. Germline CDR1 reads KGHSH; CDR2 reads LQKENI. The CDR3 loop spans 12 amino acids. The ends were cut back, 4 bases at V and 4 bases at J, with 7 bases in the middle. Full variable domain (rest looked up from reference TRBV18 and TRBJ2-5): NAGVMQNPRHLVRRRGQEARLRCSPMKGHSHVYWYRQLPEEGLKFMVYLQKENIIDESGMPKERFSAEFPKEGPSILRIQQVVRGDSAAYFCASSLSVETQYFGPGTRLLVL.

The gene calls are TRBV15 and TRBJ2-5, with D perhaps TRBD1 (5 bases). There are 16 residues in the CDR3. Per germline, CDR1 LNHNV and CDR2 YYDKDF (reference sequence). V was cut by 1 base and J by 1 base, with 13 bases left in between. This CDR3 reads CATSRATTGLQETQYF. As DNA, the CDR3 is TGTGCCACCAGCAGAGCCACAACAGGCCTCCAAGAGACCCAGTACTTC.

The chain links TRBV27 to TRBJ2-3; D perhaps matches TRBD1 (5 bases). Germline CDR1 and CDR2: MNHEY and SMNVEV (reference sequence). V was clipped by 6 bases and J by 5 bases, with 15 bases between them. The CDR3 contains 14 residues. CDR3 residues: CASRVVLRGDTQYF. The CDR3 DNA reads TGTGCCAGCAGGGTGGTTCTAAGGGGAGATACGCAGTATTTT.

A few counts support this clone. The J gene is TRBJ1-2, the V gene TRBV5-8, with a tentative D call TRBD1 (6 bases). Germline loops: CDR1 SGHTS, CDR2 YDEGEE. This CDR3 comprises 17 residues. V was pared by 4 bases and J by 4 bases, with 23 bases between. The CDR3 sequence: CASSTPLDRRRVYGYTF. The CDR3 region has the DNA TGTGCCAGCAGCACTCCACTCGACAGGAGAAGGGTCTATGGCTACACCTTC.

The chain is built from TRBV7-6 and TRBJ2-7; possibly TRBD2 for D (6 bases). The CDR3 totals 12 residues. Germline V lookup: CDR1 SGHVS, CDR2 FNYEAQ. V was shortened by 5 bases and J by 6 bases, with 11 bases between the two germline ends. CDR3 nucleotide sequence: TGTGCCAGCAGCCATCCGGAGGGCGAGCAGTACTTC. Amino acids: CASSHPEGEQYF.

This clone was seen once. The chain couples TRBV11-3 to TRBJ2-3; D possibly corresponds to TRBD2 (6 bases). The CDR3 is 17 residues long. Per the germline V gene, CDR1 is SGHNT and CDR2 is YENEEA. V lost 0 bases to trimming and J lost 6 bases, with 19 bases between them. DNA of the CDR3: TGTGCCAGCAGCTTAGATCCTATCGGGGGACGTGCGGATACGCAGTATTTT. It specifies CASSLDPIGGRADTQYF.

This rearrangement joins TRBV6-1 to TRBJ1-2; D perhaps matches TRBD1 (5 bases). The CDR3 has 14 residues. The V end lost 0 bases, the J end lost 7 bases, and 12 bases lay between the germline ends. Germline assignment: CDR1 MNHNS and CDR2 SASEGT. DNA for the CDR3: TGTGCCAGCAGTGAAGCAGGCAGGGTGGGTGGCTACACCTTC. Its translation is CASSEAGRVGGYTF.

The chain's CDR3 is CASSYTNRGFTEAFF. The CDR3 DNA follows: TGTGCCAGCAGCTATACCAACAGGGGATTCACTGAAGCTTTCTTT. The chain couples TRBV27 to TRBJ1-1; 7 nucleotides match TRBD1. V was clipped by 6 bases and J by 4 bases; unmatched bases: 11. The CDR3 runs 15 residues. Germline V lookup: CDR1 MNHEY, CDR2 SMNVEV (reference sequence).

The chain joins TRBV6-1 to TRBJ2-7; 8 nucleotides match TRBD1. Germline values: CDR1 MNHNS, CDR2 SASEGT. This CDR3 region has 15 residues. The V gene end was trimmed by 3 bases and the J gene end by 3 bases; junction bases not matched to a gene: 7. This chain's CDR3 is CASSDHTGGNYEQYF. DNA of the CDR3: TGTGCCAGCAGTGATCATACAGGGGGTAACTACGAGCAGTACTTC.

The chain has TRBV5-6 and TRBJ1-2, with D possibly matching TRBD1 (6 bases). CDR1 is SGHDT and CDR2 is YYEEEE in the germline V gene. Trimming removed 4 bases from V and 4 bases from J, with 20 bases in between. This CDR3 is 16 amino acids long. CDR3: CASSTYRTASPYGYTF. Written as DNA, the CDR3 is TGTGCCAGCAGCACTTACAGGACAGCTTCTCCCTATGGCTACACCTTC.

The V call is TRBV28, the J call TRBJ1-3, with no clear D. V was cut by 6 bases and J by 2 bases, with 11 bases left in between. The CDR3 has 14 amino acids. Germline CDR1 MDHEN, CDR2 SYDVKM. CDR3 loop: CASSRGLTGNTIYF. As DNA, the CDR3 is TGTGCCAGCAGCCGCGGACTGACTGGAAACACCATATATTTT.

The V gene is TRBV9, the J gene TRBJ2-7; 7 nucleotides match TRBD2. The ends lost 0 bases at V and 5 bases at J; junction bases unmatched: 5. CDR1 and CDR2 from the germline V gene are SGDLS and YYNGEE. The CDR3 runs 14 residues. CDR3 sequence reads: CASSVAASGNEQYF. The CDR3 nucleotides read TGTGCCAGCAGCGTAGCGGCTAGCGGAAACGAGCAGTACTTC.

The chain employs TRBV7-2 and TRBJ1-6; D gene unclear. Germline V gives CDR1 SGHTA, CDR2 FQGNSA. This CDR3 contains 14 residues. The V gene lost 2 bases and the J gene lost 6 bases, with 8 bases spanning the gap. Here the CDR3 reads CASSLYSGNSPLHF. DNA for the CDR3: TGTGCCAGCAGCTTATATTCGGGTAATTCACCCCTCCACTTT.

The chain combines TRBV15 with TRBJ1-2, with D unclear. This CDR3 has 13 residues. Trimming removed 5 bases from V and 3 bases from J, with 10 bases in between. The germline V gene has CDR1 LNHNV and CDR2 YYDKDF (reference sequence). CDR3 amino acids: CATSRDTDYGYTF. The CDR3 DNA sequence: TGTGCCACCAGCCGTGACACCGACTATGGCTACACCTTC.

The genes are TRBV15 and TRBJ1-3; unclear D gene. Germline CDR1 is LNHNV and CDR2 is YYDKDF (reference sequence). This CDR3 has 15 amino acids. Trimming removed 5 bases from V and 2 bases from J, with 13 bases in between. CDR3 amino acids: CATSDDEQPGNTIYF. CDR3 bases: TGTGCCACCAGCGATGACGAACAGCCTGGAAACACCATATATTTT.

This clone was detected ten times or more. The gene calls are TRBV9 and TRBJ1-4; unclear D gene. Trimming cost V 0 bases and J 5 bases, with 11 bases left between them. Germline CDR1 SGDLS, CDR2 YYNGEE. CDR3 length: 15 residues. The CDR3 coding sequence is TGTGCCAGCAGCGTAGTCCCGGGGTCGAATGAAAAACTGTTTTTT. It is translated as CASSVVPGSNEKLFF.

The rearrangement joins TRBV29-1 to TRBJ2-2; 9 positions agree with TRBD1. Germline-derived CDR1 and CDR2 are SQVTM and ANQGSEA. The CDR3 loop spans 14 amino acids. The V segment lost 6 bases and the J segment 6 bases; nucleotides outside the gene matches: 8. This chain's CDR3 is CSVRNRGRAGELFF. CDR3 DNA: TGCAGCGTGCGCAACAGGGGGCGGGCCGGGGAGCTGTTTTTT.

V and J are TRBV6-2 or TRBV6-3 and TRBJ2-3; 8 bases align to TRBD1. CDR3 length: 14 amino acids. With V trimmed by 5 bases and J by 6 bases, 7 bases remained unmatched. Germline assignment: CDR1 MNHEY and CDR2 SVGEGT. DNA of the CDR3: TGTGCCAGCAGTCGACAGGGGATGTGGGATACGCAGTATTTT. Its protein product is CASSRQGMWDTQYF.

V is TRBV7-8 and J is TRBJ1-5; possibly TRBD1 for D (6 bases). The germline V gene encodes CDR1 SGHVS and CDR2 FQNEAQ. Trimming cost V 5 bases and J 4 bases, with 15 bases left between them. The CDR3 consists of 15 residues. CDR3 sequence reads: CASSGTQGRNQPQHF. The CDR3 DNA is TGTGCCAGCAGCGGTACACAGGGTAGAAATCAGCCCCAGCATTTT.